This T cell receptor beta chain stems from a study of cytomegalovirus exposure and HLA in healthy donors. Note on this clone: The antigen is not known.

The CDR3 runs to 15 residues. Germline V gene data show CDR1 as SGDLS and CDR2 as YYNGEE. V trimming: 1 base; J trimming: 4 bases; junction bases outside the gene matches: 4. Study-wide findings and caveats: Accurate HLA-A and HLA-B prediction from TCR beta sequences was reported for most subjects.

Both 60 Vbeta primers and 13 Jbeta primers went into the PCR. Authors' processing steps: About 11 million of the 80 million or so unique TCR beta chains counted in a later analysis were shared. Sequenced by immunoSEQ multiplex PCR; TCRdb stores in-frame clones only, minus some. That table gives V, J and clone size, and the DNA gave D and trimming. This repertoire shows fewer than 250,000 clones, about 81% found once; its top ten account for 6%. This clonotype was sampled from a middle-aged man in good health and CMV-seropositive. The chain is built from TRBV9 and TRBJ2-1, with 8 bases matching TRBD2. Sequenced sample: PBMCs. Here the CDR3 DNA reads TGTGCCAGCAGCGTATGGGCTAGCGGGTACAATGAGCAGTTCTTC. This encodes CASSVWASGYNEQFF. Supplemented by reference TRBV9 and TRBJ2-1, the full variable domain reads DSGVTQTPKHLITATGQRVTLRCSPRSGDLSVYWYQQSLDQGLQFLIQYYNGEERAKGNILERFSAQQFPDLHSELNLSSLELGDSALYFCASSVWASGYNEQFFGPGTRLTVL.